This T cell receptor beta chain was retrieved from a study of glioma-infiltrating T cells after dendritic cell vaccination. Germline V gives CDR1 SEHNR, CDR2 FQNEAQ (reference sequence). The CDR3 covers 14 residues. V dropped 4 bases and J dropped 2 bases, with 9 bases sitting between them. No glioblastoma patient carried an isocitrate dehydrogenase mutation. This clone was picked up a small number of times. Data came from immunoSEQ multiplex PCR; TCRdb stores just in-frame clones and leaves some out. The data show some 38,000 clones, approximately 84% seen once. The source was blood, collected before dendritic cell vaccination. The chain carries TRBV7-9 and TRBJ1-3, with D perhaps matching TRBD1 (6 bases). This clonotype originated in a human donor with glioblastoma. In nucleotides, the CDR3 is TGTGCCAGCAGCTCCCGGACAGCTGGAAACACCATATATTTT. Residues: CASSSRTAGNTIYF. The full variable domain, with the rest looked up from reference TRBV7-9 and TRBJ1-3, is DTGVSQNPRHKITKRGQNVTFRCDPISEHNRLYWYRQTLGQGPEFLTYFQNEAQLEKSRLLSDRFSAERPKGSFSTLEIQRTEQGDSAMYLCASSSRTAGNTIYFGEGSWLTVV.